The 21 T cell receptor beta chains below all came from one sample that was sequenced in a study of blood T cell repertoires in COVID-19 (TCRdb year 2020). The method behind the library was the immunoSEQ multiplex PCR assay. TCRdb stores this immuneACCESS table with in-frame sequences only. Part of the clones is absent; in the studies checked, under half of the shortfall reflects unresolved V genes, and no reason is known for the rest. This sample has 200,000 to 250,000 clones in its table, and about 90% of those were observed once. The ten largest clones capture under 14% of the sample. The sequenced sample was PBMCs or T cells enriched from blood (not recorded which). The receptor source for this set is a man aged 30-40 years who had recovered from COVID-19.

The chain employs TRBV19 and TRBJ2-5; no firm D call. Trimming cost V 7 bases and J 5 bases, with 14 bases left between them. There are 13 residues in the CDR3. In germline, CDR1 is LNHDA, CDR2 SQIVND (reference sequence). The chain's CDR3 is CASKVDVGETQYF. CDR3 sequence (DNA): TGTGCCAGTAAGGTAGACGTGGGCGAGACCCAGTACTTC.

The chain is built from TRBV3-1 (or the pseudogene TRBV3-2) and TRBJ1-2; 8 nucleotides match TRBD1. Unmatched junction bases numbered 3, after V lost 5 bases and J lost 4 bases. The CDR3 is 13 residues long. CDR1 is LGHDT, CDR2 YNNKEL, per germline (reference sequence). CDR3 amino acids: CASSTTGGYGYTF. The CDR3 bases are TGTGCCAGCAGCACCACAGGGGGCTATGGCTACACCTTC.

The V and J genes are TRBV7-3 and TRBJ2-1, with TRBD1 matching 10 bases. V shed 4 bases and J 7 bases; nucleotides not matched to a gene: 10. The CDR3 covers 16 residues. Germline CDR1 is SGHTA and CDR2 is FQGTGA. CDR3 loop: CASSSRDRGTLNEQFF. CDR3 sequence (DNA): TGTGCCAGCAGCTCCCGGGACAGGGGAACTCTGAATGAGCAGTTCTTC.

This rearrangement joins TRBV16 to TRBJ1-4, with D uncertain. The CDR3 covers 13 residues. V dropped 2 bases and J dropped 4 bases, with 5 bases sitting between them. Germline V gives CDR1 KGHSY, CDR2 FQNENV. The CDR3 here is CASSQQVNEKLFF. The CDR3, as DNA: TGTGCCAGCAGCCAACAGGTTAATGAAAAACTGTTTTTT.

The chain combines TRBV2 with TRBJ2-7; tentatively, D is TRBD2 (5 bases). V was trimmed by 8 bases and J by 0 bases, leaving 8 bases between them. The germline V gene has CDR1 SNHLY and CDR2 FYNNEI. The CDR3 has 12 residues. CDR3 nucleotide sequence: TGTGCCAGCGGACTGAGCTCCTACGAGCAGTACTTC. Translated: CASGLSSYEQYF. The whole variable domain, remainder taken from reference TRBV2 and TRBJ2-7, is EPEVTQTPSHQVTQMGQEVILRCVPISNHLYFYWYRQILGQKVEFLVSFYNNEISEKSEIFDDQFSVERPDGSNFTLKIRSTKLEDSAMYFCASGLSSYEQYFGPGTRLTVT.

The V gene is TRBV11-2, the J gene TRBJ1-6; D is perhaps TRBD1 (6 bases). The germline V gene encodes CDR1 SGHAT and CDR2 FQNNGV. This CDR3 has 14 residues. Between the trimmed V and J ends, which lost 5 bases and 8 bases, there was a span of 13 bases. CDR3 coding DNA: TGTGCCAGCAGCCCAACGGACAGTTATTCACCCCTCCACTTT. It codes for CASSPTDSYSPLHF.

V usage is TRBV19 and J usage is TRBJ1-4, with 8 bases fitting TRBD1. Losses at the gene ends were 4 bases for V and 7 bases for J; bases not matched to a gene: 5. Per the germline V gene, CDR1 is LNHDA and CDR2 is SQIVND (reference sequence). This CDR3 has 14 amino acids. The CDR3 nucleotides read TGTGCCAGTAGTACCCTCGACAGGGGTGAAAAACTGTTTTTT. Amino acids: CASSTLDRGEKLFF.

The sample holds a few counts of this clone. The chain carries TRBV6-5 and TRBJ1-2; 10 bases are shared with TRBD1. The CDR3 is 14 amino acids. V trimming: 6 bases; J trimming: 7 bases; junction bases outside the gene matches: 8. Per the germline V gene, CDR1 is MNHEY and CDR2 is SVGAGI. CDR3 residues: CASSPGQGISGYTF. CDR3 in DNA: TGTGCCAGCAGCCCGGGACAGGGGATTTCTGGCTACACCTTC.

This chain connects TRBV7-6 to TRBJ2-2; perhaps TRBD1 as D (5 bases). V was cut by 0 bases and J by 0 bases, with 8 bases left in between. The CDR3 covers 16 residues. Germline assignment: CDR1 SGHVS and CDR2 FNYEAQ. The CDR3 nucleotides read TGTGCCAGCAGCTTAGCGGGGCCAGCGAACACCGGGGAGCTGTTTTTT. Its protein is CASSLAGPANTGELFF.

This sequence joins TRBV30 and TRBJ1-1, with D possibly being TRBD1 (6 bases). Germline V lookup: CDR1 GTSNPN, CDR2 SVGIG (reference sequence). The CDR3 totals 15 residues. With 2 bases removed from V and 4 bases from J, the gap between germline ends came to 17 bases. CDR3 in amino acids: CAWSLKTGPTTEAFF. CDR3 sequence (DNA): TGTGCCTGGAGTTTAAAGACAGGCCCGACCACTGAAGCTTTCTTT.

About this clone itself: The same CDR3 also results from other DNA sequences found in this sample. The rearrangement joins TRBV9 to TRBJ2-1, with D possibly TRBD2 on 6 matching bases. Germline loops: CDR1 SGDLS, CDR2 YYNGEE. The CDR3 covers 15 residues. V lost 0 bases and J 1 base, leaving 8 bases between the germline ends. This CDR3 is CASSVGAGSYNEQFF. DNA of the CDR3: TGTGCCAGCAGCGTAGGGGCGGGGTCCTACAATGAGCAGTTCTTC.

V usage is TRBV19 and J usage is TRBJ1-6; 7 positions agree with TRBD1. The CDR3 is made up of 15 amino acids. V lost 5 bases, J lost 7 bases, and 8 bases stayed unmatched. Germline loops: CDR1 LNHDA, CDR2 SQIVND (reference sequence). The CDR3 DNA is TGTGCCAGTAGTGCGCGGGACAGAACCAATTCACCCCTCCACTTT. Encoded protein: CASSARDRTNSPLHF.

The chain recombines TRBV7-2 with TRBJ2-3, with TRBD1 matching over 7 bases. The CDR3 consists of 14 residues. CDR1 is SGHTA, CDR2 FQGNSA, per germline. Losses at the gene ends were 6 bases for V and 3 bases for J; bases not matched to a gene: 6. Here the CDR3 DNA reads TGTGCCAGCAGTAAGACAGGGCCAACAGATACGCAGTATTTT. The encoded protein is CASSKTGPTDTQYF.

This chain connects TRBV9 to TRBJ1-5; D not certain. V shed 0 bases and J shed 9 bases, with 16 bases lying between them. Looked up from germline, CDR1 is SGDLS and CDR2 is YYNGEE. CDR3 length: 15 residues. CDR3: CASSVVGDIMAPQHF. The CDR3 DNA reads TGTGCCAGCAGCGTAGTGGGAGACATCATGGCGCCCCAGCATTTT. Full variable domain (outside the CDR3, taken from reference TRBV9 and TRBJ1-5): DSGVTQTPKHLITATGQRVTLRCSPRSGDLSVYWYQQSLDQGLQFLIQYYNGEERAKGNILERFSAQQFPDLHSELNLSSLELGDSALYFCASSVVGDIMAPQHFGDGTRLSIL.

CDR3: CASSTRDRGSGNEQFF. CDR3 bases: TGTGCCAGCAGCACCCGGGACAGGGGGAGTGGGAATGAGCAGTTCTTC. This chain connects TRBV7-9 to TRBJ2-1; 11 nucleotides match TRBD1. The CDR3 covers 16 residues. Trimming at V came to 5 bases and at J to 7 bases, leaving 10 bases not matched to a gene. Germline V gives CDR1 SEHNR, CDR2 FQNEAQ (reference sequence).

In its sample, this clone was seen once. J is TRBJ1-5 and V is TRBV2; possibly TRBD1 for D (6 bases). CDR3 length: 14 residues. V was shortened by 8 bases and J by 4 bases, with 15 bases between the two germline ends. Germline CDR1 and CDR2: SNHLY and FYNNEI. CDR3 in amino acids: CASGGGLANQPQHF. In DNA, the CDR3 is TGTGCCAGCGGGGGCGGTTTGGCAAATCAGCCCCAGCATTTT.

This clone was seen a handful of times. V is TRBV6-2 or TRBV6-3 and J is TRBJ1-1; D ambiguous. The CDR3 sequence is 12 residues long. Per germline, CDR1 MNHEY and CDR2 SVGEGT. The V end was cut by 6 bases, the J end by 4 bases, with 9 bases between. The CDR3 coding sequence is TGTGCCAGCAGCGAGGGTGGCACTGAAGCTTTCTTT. It translates to CASSEGGTEAFF.

V is TRBV6-2 or TRBV6-3 and J is TRBJ1-5; D possibly corresponds to TRBD1 (6 bases). This CDR3 has 15 residues. Trimming shortened V by 4 bases and J by 2 bases, and 12 bases separated the two germline ends. Germline values: CDR1 MNHEY, CDR2 SVGEGT. For the CDR3, the DNA is TGTGCCAGCAGTTCCAGGGGAGGGGGCAATCAGCCCCAGCATTTT. This encodes CASSSRGGGNQPQHF.

This clone was picked up one time. This chain joins TRBV28 and TRBJ2-2; a possible D gene is TRBD2 (5 bases). V lost 4 bases to trimming and J lost 7 bases, with 13 bases between them. The CDR3 consists of 14 residues. Germline CDR1 MDHEN, CDR2 SYDVKM. CDR3 loop: CASSSRGFGGELFF. The CDR3 DNA reads TGTGCCAGCAGTTCCCGGGGTTTTGGCGGGGAGCTGTTTTTT.

This clone came up once. The chain carries TRBV7-3 and TRBJ2-7, with TRBD1 matching 8 bases. The trim removed 2 bases at V and 6 bases at J, leaving 9 bases unmatched. CDR3 length equals 15 residues. Germline-derived CDR1 and CDR2 are SGHTA and FQGTGA. In DNA form, the CDR3 reads TGTGCCAGCAGCTTACGGTTCGCAGGGGGCTCCGAGCAGTACTTC. This codes for CASSLRFAGGSEQYF. The entire variable domain, with the rest obtained from reference TRBV7-3 and TRBJ2-7, is as follows: GAGVSQTPSNKVTEKGKYVELRCDPISGHTALYWYRQSLGQGPEFLIYFQGTGAADDSGLPNDRFFAVRPEGSVSTLKIQRTERGDSAVYLCASSLRFAGGSEQYFGPGTRLTVT.

This rearrangement joins TRBV12-3 or TRBV12-4 to TRBJ2-2, with D tentatively TRBD1 (6 bases). The V end lost 5 bases, the J end lost 10 bases, and 14 bases lay between the germline ends. The CDR3 is made up of 13 amino acids. In DNA form, the CDR3 reads TGTGCCAGCAGTATAATACAGGGAACGGAGCTGTTTTTT. Translated, it gives CASSIIQGTELFF.